Listed below are T cell receptor beta chains from one sample, sequenced in a study of OX40 agonist ivuxolimab in advanced cancers. Only in-frame clones appear in the TCRdb table, and some are missing; sequencing was by immunoSEQ multiplex PCR. This sample carries tens of thousands of clones, about 90% of them seen once, and the ten largest clones take approximately 0.5%. The sequences come from CD4+ or CD8+ T cells sorted from blood, collected in a trial of the OX40 agonist ivuxolimab. Receptor source: an adult with an advanced solid tumor such as melanoma, head and neck, liver or kidney cancer. Each CDR3 is given with its conserved first and last residue. A D gene is named only where the DNA matches it firmly. Size is omitted from some rows. Given values are once, few, many or a class for expanded clones.

size	V	D	J	DNA	CDR3
-	TRBV5-4	TRBD1	TRBJ1-2	TGTGCCAGCAGCTTGCGACAGGGGGCCGGCTACACCTTC	CASSLRQGAGYTF
-	TRBV19	-	TRBJ1-6	TGTGCCAGTAGTATGGCTCAGGGGAATTCACCCCTCCACTTT	CASSMAQGNSPLHF
-	TRBV29-1	TRBD2	TRBJ2-1	TGCAGCGTTCCTCCGTCGAGCGGGAGGGCCTTGTATGAGCAGTTCTTC	CSVPPSSGRALYEQFF
-	TRBV19	TRBD1	TRBJ2-7	TGTGCCAGTAGTATCCTTCCACCGGGACAGGGGGTGGTGGGCGAGCAGTACTTC	CASSILPPGQGVVGEQYF
-	TRBV19	-	TRBJ2-3	TGTGCCAGTAGTATTGGTCAGGGGATGCAGTATTTT	CASSIGQGMQYF
-	TRBV28	-	TRBJ2-2	TGTGCCAGCAGTTTTGTCGGGGAGCTGTTTTTT	CASSFVGELFF
-	TRBV28	TRBD2	TRBJ2-1	TGTGCCAGCAGCCGACTAGCGGGAGTTAGCAATGAGCAGTTCTTC	CASSRLAGVSNEQFF
-	TRBV23-1	TRBD2	TRBJ2-7	TGCGCCAGCAGTCAATCGGTGGCCACACTAGCGGAGGACTACGAGCAGTACTTC	CASSQSVATLAEDYEQYF
-	TRBV30	-	TRBJ1-4	TGTGCCTGGACGACCCATATAGATGAAAAACTGTTTTTT	CAWTTHIDEKLFF
-	TRBV10-1	TRBD2	TRBJ2-3	TGCGCCAGCAGTAAAGAAGCGGGAGGAGATACGCAGTATTTT	CASSKEAGGDTQYF
-	TRBV6-5	-	TRBJ2-7	TGTGCCAGCAGTTCCCCCCTCTCTACGTACGAGCAGTACTTC	CASSSPLSTYEQYF
-	TRBV5-4	-	TRBJ1-1	TGTGCCAGCAGTAATGTTACAGCCGCCAACGGAGCTTTCTTT	CASSNVTAANGAFF
-	TRBV10-1	-	TRBJ1-2	TGCGCCAGCAGTGCCTCGGGCCTCTATGGCTACACCTTC	CASSASGLYGYTF
-	TRBV7-9	TRBD1	TRBJ1-3	TGTGCCAGCAGCTTTCTTCGTGACAGGGGGACTGGAAACACCATATATTTT	CASSFLRDRGTGNTIYF
-	TRBV28	-	TRBJ2-7	TGTGCCAGCAGCCGGGGGGCATCCGAGCAGTACTTC	CASSRGASEQYF
once	TRBV18	-	TRBJ2-5	TGTGCCAGCTCACCAGGGATAGCGGTAGAAGAAACCCAGTACTTC	CASSPGIAVEETQYF
-	TRBV4-2	-	TRBJ2-7	TGTGCCAGCAGCCAGACAGCTTGGGGATCCTACGAGCAGTACTTC	CASSQTAWGSYEQYF
-	TRBV19	TRBD1	TRBJ2-7	TGTGCCAGTAGTACAGGGGGCTACGAGCAGTACTTC	CASSTGGYEQYF
-	TRBV28	TRBD1	TRBJ2-5	TGTGCCAGCAGCCGCGCCGCGACAGGGGGCGTTGAGACCCAGTACTTC	CASSRAATGGVETQYF
-	TRBV27	-	TRBJ2-7	TGTGCCAGCAGTTCCCTGCGAGGGCCCGGGAAGCAGTACTTC	CASSSLRGPGKQYF
-	TRBV2	-	TRBJ1-2	TGTGCCAGCAGTGAAGAGACATTCTACGGCTACACCTTC	CASSEETFYGYTF
-	TRBV7-9	-	TRBJ2-3	TGTGCCAGCAGCTTTCAGGGGATGGTGACAGATACGCAGTATTTT	CASSFQGMVTDTQYF
-	TRBV18	-	TRBJ1-5	TGTGCCAGCTCACCAGGGATTGTCAGCAATCAGCCCCAGCATTTT	CASSPGIVSNQPQHF
-	TRBV5-1	-	TRBJ1-5	TGCGCCAGCAGCGGGCCCCGGGAGAATAGCAATCAGCCCCAGCATTTT	CASSGPRENSNQPQHF
-	TRBV19	TRBD1	TRBJ1-2	TGTGCCAGTAGTCCAGGGGGGCGCCGGTATGGCTACACCTTC	CASSPGGRRYGYTF
-	TRBV19	TRBD2	TRBJ2-1	TGTGCCAGTAGTCAACAATTAGCGGGAGGGGAGCAGTTCTTC	CASSQQLAGGEQFF
-	TRBV30	-	TRBJ2-5	TGTGCCTGGAATGCGGACCAAGAGACCCAGTACTTC	CAWNADQETQYF
-	TRBV9	TRBD1	TRBJ1-2	TGTGCCAGCAGCCCCAGGACAGGGTCTCACTATGGCTACACCTTC	CASSPRTGSHYGYTF
-	TRBV10-3	-	TRBJ1-6	TGTGCCATCAGTGTAAATCCAAATAATTCACCCCTCCACTTT	CAISVNPNNSPLHF
-	TRBV11-3	-	TRBJ1-1	TGTGCCAGCAGCTTTGATGGGGACACTGAAGCTTTCTTT	CASSFDGDTEAFF
-	TRBV27	-	TRBJ2-7	TGTGCCAGCAGCCGACTGGGACAGAGTGCTAGCGGCTACGAGCAGTACTTC	CASSRLGQSASGYEQYF
-	TRBV29-1	-	TRBJ2-7	TGCAGCGCGCAGGATTTTTACGAGCAGTACTTC	CSAQDFYEQYF
-	TRBV28	TRBD1	TRBJ2-3	TGTGCCAGCAGTTTAAGGGGACAGATCACAGATACGCAGTATTTT	CASSLRGQITDTQYF